The 23 T cell receptor beta chains below all came from one sample that was sequenced in a study of CD8+ T cells in alopecia areata. RNA extraction was followed by reverse transcription into cDNA, which acted as the sequencing template. Using immunoSEQ multiplex PCR, the repertoire was profiled, and TCRdb retains in-frame clones only, with some absent. The sample holds about 110,000 clones, and no clone turns up only once. The sample comprised lesional skin. The receptors here all came from a C3H/HeJ mouse with alopecia areata. These mice share the MHC haplotype H2-k.

Comment on this clone: At residue 14, TCRdb's protein disagrees with the DNA translation; the protein shown here derives from the DNA. Genes and germline are mouse. The CDR3 extends 3 residues past the end of the read, so its final part is completed from the germline J gene. The gene calls are TRBV19 and TRBJ1-3, with D possibly matching TRBD1 (6 bases). This CDR3 has 17 amino acids. Deletions cut 4 bases from V and 0 bases from J, with 17 bases between. From germline, CDR1 is FNHDT and CDR2 SITEND (reference sequence). The CDR3 loop is CASSQDSRYFSGNTLYF. The CDR3 bases that were read are TGTGCCAGCAGTCAGGACAGTAGGTACTTTTCTGGAAATACG.

This clone was detected a few times. The gene symbols are mouse symbols. Read coverage stops 4 residues before the CDR3 terminus; the germline J gene supplies the remainder. The J gene is TRBJ1-2, the V gene TRBV13-3; 8 bases map to TRBD1. From germline, CDR1 is NNHDY and CDR2 SYVADS. The ends lost 0 bases at V and 2 bases at J; junction bases unmatched: 3. The CDR3 covers 15 residues. CDR3 DNA, as far as it was read: TGTGCCAGCAGTGATGCGTCAGGGGGCAACTCC. Translating it yields CASSDASGGNS. The complete CDR3 protein is CASSDASGGNSDYTF.

Remarks on this clone: Gene names refer to mouse genes. Partial CDR3 DNA: TGTGCTAGCACAGACAGGGAGGGCTATGCT. The encoded protein is CASTDREGYA. The whole CDR3 protein reads CASTDREGYAEQFF. This sequence joins TRBV17 and TRBJ2-1, with 7 bases identical to TRBD1. The read ends 4 residues shy of where the CDR3 ends; the end is completed using the germline J gene. After removal of 7 bases from V and 3 bases from J, the junction contained 6 bases not matched to a gene. This CDR3 has 14 residues. Germline V CDR1 and CDR2: MNHDT, YYDKIL. The variable domain in full, with the rest retrieved from reference TRBV17 and TRBJ2-1, is DTTVKQNPRYKLARVGKPVNLICSQTMNHDTMYWYQKKPNQAPKLLLFYYDKILNREADTFEKFQSSRPNNSFCSLYIGSAGLEYSAMYLCASTDREGYAEQFFGPGTRLTVL.

This clone turned up a few times. Germline and genes here are mouse. The read halts 4 residues ahead of the CDR3 end, with the missing end drawn from the germline J gene. The chain uses TRBV13-3 and TRBJ1-2; 7 bases fit TRBD1. Germline lookup yields CDR1 NNHDY and CDR2 SYVADS. This CDR3 spans 14 amino acids. V shed 5 bases and J 0 bases; nucleotides not matched to a gene: 4. Partial CDR3 DNA: TGTGCCAGCAGGGGGACAGACCCAAACTCC. It translates to CASRGTDPNS. The entire CDR3 protein reads CASRGTDPNSDYTF.

This clone was found a few times. The genes are named according to mouse. Read coverage stops 4 residues before the CDR3 terminus; the germline J gene supplies the remainder. The rearrangement uses TRBV1 and TRBJ2-5; D gene unclear. The germline CDR1 and CDR2 sequences are NSQYPW and LRSPGD (reference sequence). This CDR3 spans 16 amino acids. Trimming removed 0 bases at V and 0 bases at J, with 10 bases between. CDR3 DNA (partial): TGCACCTGCAGTGCAGATCTGACACTTAACCAAGAC. It specifies CTCSADLTLNQD. The full CDR3 reads CTCSADLTLNQDTQYF.

This clone occurred a few times. Any gene name here is a mouse gene name. The read falls 4 residues short of the CDR3 end, and the missing part is taken from the germline J gene. The same CDR3 also results from other DNA sequences found in this sample. The rearrangement links TRBV19 to TRBJ2-7; weak D call: TRBD1 (6 bases). The CDR3 is 14 amino acids. Germline assignment: CDR1 FNHDT and CDR2 SITEND (reference sequence). V was shortened by 5 bases and J by 0 bases, with 12 bases between the two germline ends. The chain's CDR3 is CASRRTGSSYEQYF. The CDR3 DNA, read in part, is TGTGCCAGCAGACGAACAGGGAGCTCCTAT.

This clone turned up a few times. Gene names follow the mouse nomenclature. The read gets to within 4 residues of the CDR3 end, and the germline J gene fills in the rest. The genes are TRBV1 and TRBJ2-1; maybe TRBD1 (5 bases). Germline-derived CDR1 and CDR2 are NSQYPW and LRSPGD (reference sequence). The CDR3 has 15 residues. V lost 1 base, J lost 3 bases, and 10 bases lay in between. Partial CDR3 DNA: TGCACCTGCAGTGCAGCGGCAGGGATCTATGCT. Translated: CTCSAAAGIYA. The entire CDR3 protein is CTCSAAAGIYAEQFF.

A word on this clone: Gene names refer to mouse genes. Sequencing ends 4 residues short of the CDR3 end; the germline J gene provides the rest. V gene TRBV19 combines with J gene TRBJ2-1, with 11 nucleotides matching TRBD2. Trimming cost V 1 base and J 4 bases; bases outside gene matches: 4. The CDR3 is made up of 16 amino acids. Germline loops: CDR1 FNHDT, CDR2 SITEND (reference sequence). The CDR3 here is CASSIHWGGAYAEQFF. CDR3 DNA, as far as it was read: TGTGCCAGCAGTATACACTGGGGGGGCGCGTATGCT.

On this clone itself: Gene names denote mouse genes. The DNA read from the CDR3 is TGTGCCAGCAGTGATTCAGGGATTCAAGAC. As protein: CASSDSGIQD. The full-length CDR3 reads as CASSDSGIQDTQYF. This rearrangement joins TRBV13-3 to TRBJ2-5; TRBD1 is a possible D gene (5 bases). The read terminates 4 residues ahead of where the CDR3 ends, so the germline J gene completes it. The CDR3 length is 14 residues. Germline V gene lookup returns CDR1 NNHDY and CDR2 SYVADS. Trimming stripped 1 base from V and 3 bases from J, with 9 bases between.

Concerning this clone: Mouse germline and gene names are used. The CDR3 goes on 4 residues after the read ends, and that part is filled in from the germline J gene. The rearrangement links TRBV13-1 to TRBJ2-2; a weak D match, TRBD2 (5 bases). This CDR3 region has 14 residues. The V gene's germline CDR1 is NSHNY and CDR2 SYGAGN. V was cut by 4 bases and J by 0 bases, with 7 bases left in between. CDR3 DNA, as far as it was read: TGTGCCAGCAGTCCGACTGCAAACACCGGG. Translation gives CASSPTANTG. The entire CDR3 sequence reads CASSPTANTGQLYF.

This clone was observed a handful of times. Germline and genes here are mouse. From the germline J gene comes the end of the CDR3, since the read stops 4 residues before it. This chain uses TRBV1 with TRBJ2-7; TRBD2 agrees at 13 bases. The CDR3 is made up of 15 amino acids. CDR1 NSQYPW and CDR2 LRSPGD come from the germline V gene (reference sequence). After removal of 4 bases from V and 3 bases from J, the junction contained 3 bases not matched to a gene. The CDR3 DNA, read in part, is TGCACCTGCAGTGGGGGACTGGGGGGGTTCTAT. Its translation is CTCSGGLGGFY. The full CDR3 reads CTCSGGLGGFYEQYF.

In this sample, this clone turned up many times. Gene names denote mouse genes. The read stops 4 residues short of the end of the CDR3; the missing end is completed from the germline J gene. The J gene is TRBJ1-4, the V gene TRBV13-3, with TRBD1 matching over 7 bases. The CDR3 runs to 13 residues. Germline values: CDR1 NNHDY, CDR2 SYVADS. CDR3 in amino acids: CASSSGQPERLFF. The CDR3 bases that were read are TGTGCCAGCAGCTCGGGACAGCCCGAA.

Worth noting for this clone: Mouse gene names apply. The observed sequence ends 4 residues before the CDR3 terminus, with the missing tail filled in from the germline J gene. The gene calls are TRBV13-1 and TRBJ1-1, with 7 bases aligning to TRBD1. Trimming took 4 bases from V and 1 from J; bases not matched to a gene: 4. The CDR3 is 14 amino acids. Per germline, CDR1 NSHNY and CDR2 SYGAGN. CDR3 bases read: TGTGCCAGCAGTCTCAGACAGGGGAACACA. It specifies CASSLRQGNT. Given in full, the CDR3 is CASSLRQGNTEVFF.

This clone was counted at least ten times. Germline and genes here are mouse. Sequencing ends 4 residues short of the CDR3 end; the germline J gene provides the rest. This chain links TRBV13-3 with TRBJ2-7; 10 nucleotides line up with TRBD2. The CDR3 runs 15 residues. Per germline, CDR1 NNHDY and CDR2 SYVADS. V lost 3 bases to trimming and J lost 0 bases; unmatched junction nucleotides: 3. CDR3 residues: CASSGLGGLSYEQYF. CDR3 DNA, as far as it was read: TGTGCCAGCAGTGGACTGGGGGGCCTCTCCTAT.

This clone has just a few counts. The genes and germline here are from mouse. The CDR3 end lies 4 residues beyond the end of the read and is filled in from the germline J gene. V is TRBV13-2 and J is TRBJ1-1, with D maybe TRBD1 (5 bases). The germline gives CDR1 NNHNN, CDR2 SYGAGS (reference sequence). The CDR3 sequence is 13 residues long. The covered CDR3 bases are TGTGCCAGCGGTGATGCCAGGGATTCA. Protein sequence: CASGDARDS. The full-length CDR3 reads as CASGDARDSEVFF.

This clone was seen only a few times. Mouse gene names apply. The read halts 4 residues ahead of the CDR3 end, with the missing end drawn from the germline J gene. This chain uses TRBV13-3 with TRBJ2-5, with 8 bases lining up with TRBD2. Germline values: CDR1 NNHDY, CDR2 SYVADS. The length of the CDR3 is 13 residues. CDR3 bases read: TGTGCCAGCAAGGAGGGGGGGCGAGAC. Its translation is CASKEGGRD. The entire CDR3 protein reads CASKEGGRDTQYF.

This clone showed up many times. Gene names follow the mouse nomenclature. The missing CDR3 end, 4 residues past where the read stops, is filled in from the germline J gene. The chain recombines TRBV13-3 with TRBJ2-5; 11 bases match TRBD2. V was pared by 1 base and J by 2 bases, with 3 bases of the junction left unmatched. The CDR3 length is 16 residues. CDR1 is NNHDY, CDR2 SYVADS, per germline. The CDR3 bases that were read are TGTGCCAGCAGTGATTCGGGACTGGGGGTCCAAGAC. Encoded protein: CASSDSGLGVQD. The entire CDR3 protein is CASSDSGLGVQDTQYF.

A word on this clone: Gene names denote mouse genes. The DNA ends 4 residues before the CDR3 does, and the rest of the CDR3 is filled in from the germline J gene. The rearrangement links TRBV13-1 to TRBJ2-2; 8 bases are a match to TRBD1. The germline CDR1 and CDR2 sequences are NSHNY and SYGAGN. This CDR3 region has 16 residues. The J segment lost 0 bases and the V segment lost 2 bases, leaving 3 bases of the junction unmatched. The CDR3 spells CASSEGTGPNTGQLYF. The CDR3 bases that were read are TGTGCCAGCAGTGAAGGGACAGGCCCAAACACCGGG.

This clone was detected only a few times. Mouse gene names and germline throughout. With the read ending 4 residues before the CDR3 end, the germline J gene is used to fill in that end. The chain carries TRBV1 and TRBJ2-5, with D tentatively TRBD2 (6 bases). This CDR3 is built from 16 residues. Germline V gene lookup returns CDR1 NSQYPW and CDR2 LRSPGD (reference sequence). V lost 0 bases to trimming and J lost 1 base, with 11 bases between them. This CDR3 reads CTCSADFGGYQDTQYF. The DNA read from the CDR3 is TGCACCTGCAGTGCAGACTTCGGGGGGTACCAAGAC.

This clone showed up just a few times. At residue 12, the translated DNA and the protein in TCRdb do not agree; the protein given here is derived from the DNA. All gene names here are mouse names. The missing CDR3 end, 3 residues past where the read stops, is filled in from the germline J gene. V gene TRBV13-3 combines with J gene TRBJ1-6, with TRBD1 as a possible D gene (6 bases). TRBJ1-6 has ORF status, its function being uncertain. Looked up from germline, CDR1 is NNHDY and CDR2 is SYVADS. Between the trimmed V and J ends, which lost 1 base and 2 bases, there was a span of 7 bases. The CDR3 contains 15 residues. The CDR3 bases that were read are TGTGCCAGCAGTGATACAGGGCCCTATAATTCGCCC. This translates into CASSDTGPYNSP. The entire CDR3 protein reads CASSDTGPYNSPLYF.

A word on this clone: These gene names are mouse names. The read is 4 residues too short to cover the CDR3 end, so that end is filled in from the germline J gene. This chain joins TRBV19 and TRBJ2-7, with D possibly matching TRBD1 (6 bases). The CDR3 totals 14 residues. Trimming removed 1 base from V and 3 bases from J, with 11 bases in between. CDR1 and CDR2 (germline): FNHDT, SITEND (reference sequence). The CDR3 is CASSISTGYYEQYF. CDR3 DNA, as far as it was read: TGTGCCAGCAGTATAAGCACAGGGTACTAT.

This clone was counted only a few times. Genes and germline come from the mouse. The read falls 4 residues short of the CDR3 end, and the missing part is taken from the germline J gene. V is TRBV13-3 and J is TRBJ2-7; D may be TRBD1 (5 bases). V was trimmed by 0 bases and J by 0 bases, leaving 10 bases between them. There are 15 residues in the CDR3. From germline, CDR1 is NNHDY and CDR2 SYVADS. Incomplete CDR3 DNA: TGTGCCAGCAGTGATGTTCAGGGCGACTCCTAT. Protein product: CASSDVQGDSY. The whole CDR3 reads CASSDVQGDSYEQYF.

On this clone itself: The genes and germline here are from mouse. The read is 4 residues too short to cover the CDR3 end, so that end is filled in from the germline J gene. The V and J genes are TRBV13-1 and TRBJ2-5; TRBD1 matches 12 bases. The CDR3 spans 16 residues. The germline CDR1 and CDR2 sequences are NSHNY and SYGAGN. CDR3 sequence reads: CASSEGDRGHEDTQYF. The DNA read from the CDR3 is TGTGCCAGCAGTGAAGGGGACAGGGGGCATGAAGAC.